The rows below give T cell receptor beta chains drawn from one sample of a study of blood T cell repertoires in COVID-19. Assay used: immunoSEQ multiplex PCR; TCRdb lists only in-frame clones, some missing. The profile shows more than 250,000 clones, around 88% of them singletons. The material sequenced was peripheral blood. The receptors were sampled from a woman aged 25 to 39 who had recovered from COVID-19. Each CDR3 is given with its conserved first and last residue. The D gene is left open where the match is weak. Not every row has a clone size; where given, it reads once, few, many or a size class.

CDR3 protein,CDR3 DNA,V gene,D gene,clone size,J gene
CASSQFAGQRYEQYF,TGCGCCAGCAGCCAATTTGCGGGACAGCGCTACGAGCAGTACTTC,TRBV4-1,.,.,TRBJ2-7
CASSLMASGSDNEQFF,TGTGCCAGCAGCTTAATGGCTAGCGGGTCCGACAATGAGCAGTTCTTC,TRBV7-9,TRBD2,.,TRBJ2-1
CASSDDRGVLSNQPQHF,TGTGCCAGCAGCGATGACAGGGGTGTCCTTAGCAATCAGCCCCAGCATTTT,TRBV6-2/TRBV6-3,TRBD1,few,TRBJ1-5
CASSQGISEKLFF,TGTGCTAGCAGTCAGGGCATTAGTGAAAAACTGTTTTTT,TRBV7-7,.,.,TRBJ1-4
CASSLLATDTQYF,TGTGCCAGCAGCTTATTGGCTACAGATACGCAGTATTTT,TRBV11-3,.,.,TRBJ2-3
CASSLYVGFFTGELFF,TGTGCCAGCAGCTTATATGTCGGGTTCTTCACCGGGGAGCTGTTTTTT,TRBV7-2,.,.,TRBJ2-2
CASNPASGNNEQFF,TGTGCCAGCAACCCCGCTAGCGGGAACAATGAGCAGTTCTTC,TRBV28,TRBD2,.,TRBJ2-1
CASGPSGGRETQYF,TGTGCCAGCGGCCCCAGCGGGGGGAGGGAGACCCAGTACTTC,TRBV6-5,TRBD2,few,TRBJ2-5
CASSKEGTGKRDTQYF,TGTGCCAGCAGCAAAGAGGGGACAGGGAAACGGGATACGCAGTATTTT,TRBV21-1,.,.,TRBJ2-3
CASSLRGNQPQHF,TGTGCCAGCAGCTTAAGAGGGAATCAGCCCCAGCATTTT,TRBV11-2,.,.,TRBJ1-5
CASSQARVRGLYTDTQYF,TGTGCCAGCAGCCAAGCCCGAGTGAGGGGGCTCTACACAGATACGCAGTATTTT,TRBV14,TRBD1,.,TRBJ2-3
CSVENTDRADYGYTF,TGCAGCGTTGAAAACACCGACAGGGCGGACTATGGCTACACCTTC,TRBV29-1,TRBD1,.,TRBJ1-2
CASSLWAGPSYEQYF,TGCGCCAGCAGCCTGTGGGCAGGGCCCTCCTACGAGCAGTACTTC,TRBV5-1,.,.,TRBJ2-7
CASSLYFRGGNEQFF,TGTGCCAGCAGCTTGTATTTCCGGGGGGGCAATGAGCAGTTCTTC,TRBV5-8,TRBD2,.,TRBJ2-1
CAISRTSGNYNEQFF,TGTGCCATCAGTCGGACTAGCGGTAATTACAATGAGCAGTTCTTC,TRBV10-3,TRBD2,.,TRBJ2-1
CASSKDKAGANVLTF,TGTGCCAGCAGCAAAGACAAAGCTGGGGCCAACGTCCTGACTTTC,TRBV21-1,.,.,TRBJ2-6
CASSPADRAKNIQYF,TGTGCCAGCAGCCCAGCGGACAGAGCCAAAAACATTCAGTACTTC,TRBV11-1,.,.,TRBJ2-4
CASSQDLSYGYTF,TGTGCCAGCAGCCAAGATCTAAGCTATGGCTACACCTTC,TRBV4-2,.,.,TRBJ1-2
CASSSNRGLEYNEQFF,TGTGCCAGCAGCTCCAACAGGGGGCTGGAATACAATGAGCAGTTCTTC,TRBV7-8,TRBD1,.,TRBJ2-1
CASRIYTGELFF,TGTGCCAGCAGAATATACACCGGGGAGCTGTTTTTT,TRBV27,.,.,TRBJ2-2
CSAQGQGGVEQFF,TGCAGCGCCCAGGGACAGGGTGGAGTTGAGCAGTTCTTC,TRBV29-1,TRBD1,few,TRBJ2-1
CASSQSRDRGFNEQFF,TGTGCCAGCAGCCAAAGTCGGGACAGGGGGTTCAATGAGCAGTTCTTC,TRBV11-3,TRBD1,.,TRBJ2-1
CASGRGSYNEQFF,TGTGCCAGCGGGAGGGGCTCCTACAATGAGCAGTTCTTC,TRBV27,TRBD2,.,TRBJ2-1
CASSPGDRGSNQPQHF,TGTGCCAGCAGTCCCGGGGACAGGGGGAGCAATCAGCCCCAGCATTTT,TRBV28,TRBD1,.,TRBJ1-5
CASSLAGVRNTEAFF,TGTGCCAGCAGCTTAGCGGGGGTCAGGAACACTGAAGCTTTCTTT,TRBV5-4,.,.,TRBJ1-1
CASSESAGTEAFF,TGTGCCAGCAGTGAATCGGCGGGAACTGAAGCTTTCTTT,TRBV6-1,.,.,TRBJ1-1
CASSRVGGNQPQHF,TGTGCCAGCAGCCGAGTAGGGGGCAATCAGCCCCAGCATTTT,TRBV7-8,.,.,TRBJ1-5
CASSFLGTGGDEQYF,TGTGCCAGCAGCTTTCTTGGGACAGGGGGCGACGAGCAGTACTTC,TRBV7-9,TRBD1,.,TRBJ2-7
CATRRTATNEKLFF,TGTGCCACCCGACGTACAGCAACTAATGAAAAACTGTTTTTT,TRBV27,.,.,TRBJ1-4
CASSPLTGNNEQFF,TGTGCCAGCAGCCCCCTGACAGGAAACAATGAGCAGTTCTTC,TRBV14,.,.,TRBJ2-1
CSVERGTGGLETQYF,TGCAGCGTTGAACGCGGGACAGGGGGTTTAGAGACCCAGTACTTC,TRBV29-1,TRBD1,.,TRBJ2-5
CASSLTGYTEAFF,TGTGCCAGCAGTTTAACAGGGTATACTGAAGCTTTCTTT,TRBV12-3/TRBV12-4,.,.,TRBJ1-1
CASSGGPYEQYF,TGTGCCAGTTCCGGAGGGCCCTACGAGCAGTACTTC,TRBV19,.,.,TRBJ2-7
CASSPVGGTSYGYTF,TGTGCCAGCAGCCCCGTGGGGGGAACAAGCTATGGCTACACCTTC,TRBV11-2,.,.,TRBJ1-2
CASSLVARTDTQYF,TGTGCCAGCAGCTTAGTTGCCAGAACAGATACGCAGTATTTT,TRBV7-2,.,.,TRBJ2-3
CASSFGGAYEQYF,TGCGCCAGCAGCTTCGGGGGTGCCTACGAGCAGTACTTC,TRBV5-1,.,.,TRBJ2-7
CASSTSGSDYEQYF,TGTGCCAGCAGCACTAGCGGGAGTGACTACGAGCAGTACTTC,TRBV11-3,TRBD2,.,TRBJ2-7
CAWGTPWVSGANVLTF,TGTGCCTGGGGGACCCCGTGGGTTAGCGGGGCCAACGTCCTGACTTTC,TRBV30,.,.,TRBJ2-6
CASSFPGTSYEQYF,TGTGCCAGCAGCTTTCCCGGGACAAGCTACGAGCAGTACTTC,TRBV11-2,.,.,TRBJ2-7
CASSSRSGLDEQYF,TGTGCCAGCAGTTCCAGATCGGGGTTAGACGAGCAGTACTTC,TRBV27,.,few,TRBJ2-7
CASSLEGTGLLHF,TGCGCCAGCAGCTTGGAAGGGACAGGGCTCCTCCACTTT,TRBV5-1,TRBD1,.,TRBJ1-6
CASSSRLGSTDTQYF,TGTGCCAGCAGCTCTAGACTAGGTAGCACAGATACGCAGTATTTT,TRBV13,.,.,TRBJ2-3
CAIRGTGVTGELFF,TGTGCCATCAGGGGGACAGGGGTCACCGGGGAGCTGTTTTTT,TRBV10-3,TRBD1,many,TRBJ2-2
CASSPGAGGYGYTF,TGTGCCAGTAGTCCGGGGGCAGGGGGCTATGGCTACACCTTC,TRBV19,TRBD1,.,TRBJ1-2
CASDTTGSRELFF,TGTGCCAGCGACACAACAGGGAGCAGGGAGCTGTTTTTT,TRBV3-1/TRBV3-2,.,.,TRBJ2-2
CASRQGYGYTF,TGTGCCAGCAGGCAGGGGTATGGCTACACCTTC,TRBV27,.,.,TRBJ1-2
CASSSGQGRRETQYF,TGTGCCAGCTCATCGGGACAGGGTAGGAGAGAGACCCAGTACTTC,TRBV18,TRBD1,.,TRBJ2-5
CAWSGTSGETQYF,TGTGCCTGGAGTGGGACTAGCGGAGAGACCCAGTACTTC,TRBV30,TRBD2,.,TRBJ2-5
CASSDLISGGEQYF,TGTGCCAGCAGTGACCTCATTTCGGGGGGCGAGCAGTACTTC,TRBV2,TRBD2,.,TRBJ2-7
CASSSTGGSGEQYF,TGTGCCAGCAGCTCCACAGGGGGCTCGGGAGAGCAGTACTTC,TRBV7-3,TRBD1,.,TRBJ2-7
CASSLTAVYF,TGTGCCAGCAGCTTAACTGCTGTGTATTTT,TRBV7-9,.,.,TRBJ2-3